This T cell receptor beta chain was retrieved from a study of PD-L1 blockade in urothelial cancer. Across the whole study: Atezolizumab 1,200 mg was given intravenously every 3 weeks, starting 2014.

V lost 4 bases, J lost 6 bases, and 8 bases stayed unmatched. This CDR3 has 14 amino acids. Germline V lookup: CDR1 SGHNT, CDR2 YENEEA. Method: immunoSEQ multiplex PCR; TCRdb's copy keeps in-frame clones and lacks some. The table records about 72,000 clones, approximately 84% of them present only once. Time point here: pretreatment peripheral blood. The cohort comprised individuals with locally advanced or metastatic urothelial carcinoma. This TCR came from a man aged 60-69 years with urothelial cancer. The sample was PBMCs, taken around atezolizumab (anti-PD-L1) treatment. This chain joins TRBV11-3 and TRBJ2-5; 7 bases are shared with TRBD2. The CDR3: CASSSSGEGKTQYF. The CDR3 DNA sequence: TGTGCCAGCAGCTCCTCCGGGGAGGGAAAGACCCAGTACTTC.